A single sample is the source of the 13 T cell receptor beta chains below, sequenced in a study of shared clonotypes between healthy human individuals. The assay was immunoSEQ multiplex PCR, and TCRdb's table has in-frame clones only and misses some. The sample records millions of clones, about 95% being singletons. CD8 cells classed as naive were CD45RO-negative and positively selected for CCR7, excluding terminally differentiated effector memory CD45RA+ cells. The sequencing sample was made of naive CD8+ T cells sorted from blood. The receptors shown here come from a man between 18 and 29 years old in good health.

The chain combines TRBV5-4 with TRBJ2-1; 8 bases match TRBD2. V trimming: 4 bases; J trimming: 6 bases; junction bases outside the gene matches: 9. Germline CDR1 reads SGHNT; CDR2 reads YYREEE (reference sequence). There are 15 residues in the CDR3. The CDR3 protein is CASSPTAGDFNEQFF. The CDR3 coding sequence is TGTGCCAGCAGCCCCACAGCGGGGGATTTCAATGAGCAGTTCTTC.

The genes are TRBV4-3 and TRBJ2-7; the D is unclear. Germline assignment: CDR1 LGHNA and CDR2 YSLEER. The ends were cut back, 0 bases at V and 3 bases at J, with 9 bases in the middle. This CDR3 has 14 amino acids. CDR3 bases: TGCGCCAGCAGCCAAGATTTGACTTACTACGAGCAGTACTTC. Translated, it gives CASSQDLTYYEQYF.

Here the CDR3 reads CASSDPRERNYGYTF. The CDR3 DNA sequence: TGCGCCAGCAGTGACCCCAGGGAGCGGAACTATGGCTACACCTTC. The gene calls are TRBV10-1 and TRBJ1-2; tentative D call: TRBD1 (5 bases). The V end lost 3 bases, the J end lost 2 bases, and 13 bases lay between the germline ends. CDR3 length: 15 residues. Germline CDR1 and CDR2: WNHNN and SYGVQD (reference sequence).

Regarding this clone: Other DNA sequences in the sample encode the same CDR3. The gene calls are TRBV13 and TRBJ2-2; no reliable D call. The CDR3 sequence is 14 residues long. Trimming shortened V by 5 bases and J by 1 base, and 8 bases separated the two germline ends. From germline, CDR1 is PRHDT and CDR2 FYEKMQ (reference sequence). CDR3: CASSPDGNTGELFF. As DNA, the CDR3 is TGTGCCAGCAGCCCCGACGGGAACACCGGGGAGCTGTTTTTT.

The chain combines TRBV5-1 with TRBJ2-5; 13 bases agree with TRBD2. The germline CDR1 and CDR2 sequences are SGHRS and YFSETQ. The CDR3 contains 14 residues. After removal of 4 bases from V and 5 bases from J, the junction contained 2 bases not matched to a gene. CDR3 region: CASSPLAGGETQYF. In nucleotides, the CDR3 is TGCGCCAGCAGCCCACTAGCGGGAGGGGAGACCCAGTACTTC.

The chain couples TRBV29-1 to TRBJ2-3; TRBD2 aligns across 12 bases. J gave up 2 bases and V 3 bases, and 6 bases lay outside the gene matches. The germline V gene has CDR1 SQVTM and CDR2 ANQGSEA. The CDR3 extends over 16 amino acids. CDR3: CSVDGLAGLHTDTQYF. The DNA for the CDR3 is TGCAGCGTTGATGGACTAGCGGGACTCCACACAGATACGCAGTATTTT.

This sequence joins TRBV4-1 and TRBJ1-1, with D unclear. V was clipped by 1 base and J by 0 bases, with 9 bases between them. The CDR3 is 15 amino acids. Germline assignment: CDR1 MGHRA and CDR2 YSYEKL. The CDR3 DNA is TGCGCCAGCAGCCAAGCTGCCCAGGTGAACACTGAAGCTTTCTTT. Its translation: CASSQAAQVNTEAFF.

This chain links TRBV13 with TRBJ1-1; no definite D call. Trimming left V 1 base short and J 7 bases short, with 1 base between. This CDR3 has 10 amino acids. The germline V gene encodes CDR1 PRHDT and CDR2 FYEKMQ (reference sequence). The CDR3 DNA reads TGTGCCAGCAGCTTAGATGAAGCTTTCTTT. It yields the protein CASSLDEAFF.

This chain links TRBV5-1 with TRBJ2-3; D gene ambiguous. In germline, CDR1 is SGHRS, CDR2 YFSETQ. CDR3 length equals 15 residues. V shed 5 bases and J shed 5 bases, with 18 bases lying between them. The CDR3 bases are TGCGCCAGCAGAAATGGGAAATCCGACGGAGATACGCAGTATTTT. This encodes CASRNGKSDGDTQYF.

This sequence joins TRBV6-6 and TRBJ2-7; no firm D call. The V end lost 4 bases, the J end lost 1 base, and 8 bases lay between the germline ends. CDR3 length: 13 residues. From germline, CDR1 is MNHNY and CDR2 SVGAGI (reference sequence). CDR3 residues: CASSLTFSYEQYF. The CDR3 nucleotides are TGTGCCAGCAGTTTGACATTTTCCTACGAGCAGTACTTC.

This clone was seen just once. The chain recombines TRBV7-2 with TRBJ2-3; TRBD1 might be the D (5 bases). The germline CDR1 and CDR2 sequences are SGHTA and FQGNSA. V dropped 3 bases and J dropped 7 bases, with 8 bases sitting between them. The CDR3 spans 12 residues. The CDR3 bases are TGTGCCAGCAGCTTGACAGTTAATACGCAGTATTTT. It yields the protein CASSLTVNTQYF.

As concerns this clone: This CDR3 is also generated by other DNA sequences in the sample. The chain recombines TRBV10-2 with TRBJ1-5, with 7 nucleotides matching TRBD1. CDR1 WSHSY and CDR2 SAAADI come from the germline V gene. The CDR3 sequence is 13 residues long. V gave up 6 bases and J gave up 2 bases; unmatched junction bases: 1. CDR3 DNA sequence: TGCGCCAGCAGCACAGGGGGCAATCAGCCCCAGCATTTT. It is translated as CASSTGGNQPQHF.

This chain uses TRBV7-9 with TRBJ2-7; 9 positions match TRBD1. Germline V gene sequence: CDR1 SEHNR, CDR2 FQNEAQ (reference sequence). V shed 6 bases and J 5 bases; nucleotides not matched to a gene: 14. The CDR3 spans 16 residues. The CDR3, as DNA: TGTGCCAGCAGTCAATTCCCGGGACAGGGCCACAACGAGCAGTACTTC. Encoded protein: CASSQFPGQGHNEQYF. Looking up the rest from reference TRBV7-9 and TRBJ2-7 gives the full variable domain: DTGVSQNPRHKITKRGQNVTFRCDPISEHNRLYWYRQTLGQGPEFLTYFQNEAQLEKSRLLSDRFSAERPKGSFSTLEIQRTEQGDSAMYLCASSQFPGQGHNEQYFGPGTRLTVT.